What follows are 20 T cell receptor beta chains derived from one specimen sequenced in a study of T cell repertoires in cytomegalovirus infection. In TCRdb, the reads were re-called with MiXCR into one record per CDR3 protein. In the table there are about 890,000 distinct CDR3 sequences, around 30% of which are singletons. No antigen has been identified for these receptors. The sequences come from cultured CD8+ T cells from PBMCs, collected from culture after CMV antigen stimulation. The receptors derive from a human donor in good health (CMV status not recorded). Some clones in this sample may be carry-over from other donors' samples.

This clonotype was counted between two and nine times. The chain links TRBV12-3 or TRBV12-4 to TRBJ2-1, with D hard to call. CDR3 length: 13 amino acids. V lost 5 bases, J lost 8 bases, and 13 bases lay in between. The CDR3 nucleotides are TGTGCCAGCAGTGGGAAAATGGTCGATGAGCAGTTCTTC. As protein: CASSGKMVDEQFF.

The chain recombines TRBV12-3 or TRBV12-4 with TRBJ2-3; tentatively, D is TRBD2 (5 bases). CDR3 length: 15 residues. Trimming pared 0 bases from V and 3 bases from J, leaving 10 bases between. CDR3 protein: CASSLAALVTDTQYF. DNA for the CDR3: TGTGCCAGCAGTTTAGCGGCACTAGTTACAGATACGCAGTATTTT.

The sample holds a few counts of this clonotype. CDR3 protein: CASRRRAWAHGYTF. CDR3 nucleotide sequence: TGTGCCAGCAGACGCCGGGCCTGGGCCCATGGCTACACCTTC. V and J are TRBV28 and TRBJ1-2, with D uncertain. The germline V gene has CDR1 MDHEN and CDR2 SYDVKM. The CDR3 extends over 14 amino acids. V shed 6 bases and J shed 6 bases, with 17 bases lying between them.

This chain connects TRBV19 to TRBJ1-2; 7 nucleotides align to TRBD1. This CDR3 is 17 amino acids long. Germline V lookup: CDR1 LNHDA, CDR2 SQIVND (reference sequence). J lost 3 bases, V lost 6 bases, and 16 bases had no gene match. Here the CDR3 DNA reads TGTGCCAGTAGCCTTACCTACCGGGACAGCGCGGACTATGGCTACACCTTC. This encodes CASSLTYRDSADYGYTF.

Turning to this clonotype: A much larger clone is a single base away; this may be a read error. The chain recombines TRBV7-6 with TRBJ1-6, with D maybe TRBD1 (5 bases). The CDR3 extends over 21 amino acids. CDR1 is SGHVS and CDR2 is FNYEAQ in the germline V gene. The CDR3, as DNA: TGTGCTAGCAGCTGTCTGGGGCGGCCGACGCGCCCCAGCTCCTATAATTCATCCCTCCACTTT. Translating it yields CASSCLGRPTRPSSYNSSLHF.

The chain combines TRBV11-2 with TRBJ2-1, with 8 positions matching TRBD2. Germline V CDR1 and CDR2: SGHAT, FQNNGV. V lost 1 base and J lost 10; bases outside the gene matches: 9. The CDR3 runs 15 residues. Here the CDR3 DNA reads TGTGCCAGCAGCTTAGTACTATCCGGGGGGGTCGAGCAGTTCTTC. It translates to CASSLVLSGGVEQFF.

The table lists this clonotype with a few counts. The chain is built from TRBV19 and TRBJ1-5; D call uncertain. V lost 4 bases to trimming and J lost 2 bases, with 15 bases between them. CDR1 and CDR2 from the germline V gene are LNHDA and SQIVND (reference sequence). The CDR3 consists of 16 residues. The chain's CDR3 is CASSTTPMGGNQPQHF. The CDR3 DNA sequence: TGTGCCAGTAGTACTACACCGATGGGAGGCAATCAGCCCCAGCATTTT. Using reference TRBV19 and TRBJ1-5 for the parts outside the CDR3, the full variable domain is DGGITQSPKYLFRKEGQNVTLSCEQNLNHDAMYWYRQDPGQGLRLIYYSQIVNDFQKGDIAEGYSVSREKKESFPLTVTSAQKNPTAFYLCASSTTPMGGNQPQHFGDGTRLSIL.

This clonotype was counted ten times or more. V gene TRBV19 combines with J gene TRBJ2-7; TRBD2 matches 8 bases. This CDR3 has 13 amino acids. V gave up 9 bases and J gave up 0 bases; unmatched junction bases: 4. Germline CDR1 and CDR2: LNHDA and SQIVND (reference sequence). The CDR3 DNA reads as TGTGCCAGCCGGGGGGGGAGCTCCTACGAGCAGTACTTC. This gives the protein CASRGGSSYEQYF.

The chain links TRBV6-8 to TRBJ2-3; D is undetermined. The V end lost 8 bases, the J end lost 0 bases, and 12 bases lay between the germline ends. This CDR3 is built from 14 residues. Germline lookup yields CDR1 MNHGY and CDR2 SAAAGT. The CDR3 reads CASSDLSSTDTQYF. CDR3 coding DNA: TGTGCCAGCTCTGACTTATCTAGCACAGATACGCAGTATTTT.

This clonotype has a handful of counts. CDR3 nucleotides: TGTGCCAGCAGTCCCGAGAGTCGTCAAGAGACCCAGTACTTC. Its translation: CASSPESRQETQYF. The rearrangement uses TRBV6-1 and TRBJ2-5, with no clear D. Per the germline V gene, CDR1 is MNHNS and CDR2 is SASEGT. The length of the CDR3 is 14 residues. V lost 5 bases and J lost 2, with 12 bases in between.

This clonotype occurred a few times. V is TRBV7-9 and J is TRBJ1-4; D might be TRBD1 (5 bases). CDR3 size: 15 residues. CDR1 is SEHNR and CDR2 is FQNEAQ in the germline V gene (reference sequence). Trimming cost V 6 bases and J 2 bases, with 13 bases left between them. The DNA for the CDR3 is TGTGCCAGCAGGGCAGGGAGGAGGACTAATGAAAAACTGTTTTTT. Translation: CASRAGRRTNEKLFF.

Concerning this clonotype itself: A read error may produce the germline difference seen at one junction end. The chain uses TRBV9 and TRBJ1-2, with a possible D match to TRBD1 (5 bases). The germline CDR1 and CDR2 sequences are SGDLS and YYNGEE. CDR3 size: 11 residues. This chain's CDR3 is CVSSDRDGVTF. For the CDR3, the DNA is TGTGTCAGCAGCGACCGGGACGGAGTCACCTTC.

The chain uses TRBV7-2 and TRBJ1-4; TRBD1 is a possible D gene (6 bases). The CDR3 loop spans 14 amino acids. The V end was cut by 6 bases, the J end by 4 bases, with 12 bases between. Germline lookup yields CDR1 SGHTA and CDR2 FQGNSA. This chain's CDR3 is CASSTGYFNEKLFF. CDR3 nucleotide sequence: TGTGCCAGCAGTACAGGGTACTTTAATGAAAAACTGTTTTTT.

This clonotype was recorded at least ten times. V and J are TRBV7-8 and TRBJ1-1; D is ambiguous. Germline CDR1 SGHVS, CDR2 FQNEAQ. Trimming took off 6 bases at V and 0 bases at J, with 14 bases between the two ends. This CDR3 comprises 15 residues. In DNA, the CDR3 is TGTGCCAGCAGTTCCAAGGTGAGCTTGAACACTGAAGCTTTCTTT. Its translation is CASSSKVSLNTEAFF. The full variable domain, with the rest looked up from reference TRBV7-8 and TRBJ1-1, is GAGVSQSPRYKVAKRGQDVALRCDPISGHVSLFWYQQALGQGPEFLTYFQNEAQLDKSGLPSDRFFAERPEGSVSTLKIQRTQQEDSAVYLCASSSKVSLNTEAFFGQGTRLTVV.

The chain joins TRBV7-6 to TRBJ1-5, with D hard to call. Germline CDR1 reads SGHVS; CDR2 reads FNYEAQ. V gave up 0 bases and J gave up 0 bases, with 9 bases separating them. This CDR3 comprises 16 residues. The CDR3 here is CASSLAPGYSNQPQHF. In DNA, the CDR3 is TGTGCCAGCAGCTTAGCGCCAGGTTATAGCAATCAGCCCCAGCATTTT.

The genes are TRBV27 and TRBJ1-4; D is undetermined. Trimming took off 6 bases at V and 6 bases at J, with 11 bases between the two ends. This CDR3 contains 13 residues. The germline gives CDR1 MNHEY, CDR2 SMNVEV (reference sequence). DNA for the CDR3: TGTGCCAGCAGGCACAGCCGTTATGAAAAACTGTTTTTT. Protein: CASRHSRYEKLFF.

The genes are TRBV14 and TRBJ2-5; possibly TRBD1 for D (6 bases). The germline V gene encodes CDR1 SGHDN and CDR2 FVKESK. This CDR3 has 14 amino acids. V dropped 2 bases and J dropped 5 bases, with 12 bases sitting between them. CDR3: CASSQWGHLETQYF. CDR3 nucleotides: TGTGCCAGCAGCCAATGGGGACATCTGGAGACCCAGTACTTC.

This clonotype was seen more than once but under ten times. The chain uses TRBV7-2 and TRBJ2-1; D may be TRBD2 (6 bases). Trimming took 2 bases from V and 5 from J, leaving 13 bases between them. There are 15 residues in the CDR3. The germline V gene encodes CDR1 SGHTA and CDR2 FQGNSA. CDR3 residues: CASSLRKAGNNEQFF. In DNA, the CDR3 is TGTGCCAGCAGCTTAAGAAAGGCGGGAAACAATGAGCAGTTCTTC.

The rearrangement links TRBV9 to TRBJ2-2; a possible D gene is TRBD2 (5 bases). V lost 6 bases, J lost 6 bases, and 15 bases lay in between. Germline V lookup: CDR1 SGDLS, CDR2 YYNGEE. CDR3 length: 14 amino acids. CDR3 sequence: CASKSGDSPGELFF. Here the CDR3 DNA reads TGTGCCAGCAAAAGCGGTGATAGCCCCGGGGAGCTGTTTTTT.

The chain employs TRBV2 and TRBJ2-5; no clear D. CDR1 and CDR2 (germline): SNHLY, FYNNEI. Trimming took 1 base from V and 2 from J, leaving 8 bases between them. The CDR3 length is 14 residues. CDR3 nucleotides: TGTGCCAGCAGTGAAGGGACGGCTCAAGAGACCCAGTACTTC. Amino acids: CASSEGTAQETQYF.